Below are 22 T cell receptor beta chains sequenced from a single sample in a study of blood T cell repertoires in COVID-19. The repertoire was sequenced with immunoSEQ multiplex PCR; TCRdb's copy has only in-frame clones and lacks some. This table holds under 65,000 clones, around four fifths found once. Sequenced input: peripheral blood. Receptor source: a woman between 65 and 79 years old with acute or convalescent COVID-19.

The chain carries TRBV7-3 and TRBJ2-7, with D possibly matching TRBD1 (5 bases). Germline V lookup: CDR1 SGHTA, CDR2 FQGTGA. The CDR3 has 14 residues. V was pared by 2 bases and J by 5 bases, with 13 bases between. The CDR3 is CASSLFRVRHEQYF. The DNA for the CDR3 is TGTGCCAGCAGCTTATTCAGGGTTCGCCACGAGCAGTACTTC.

The rearrangement uses TRBV9 and TRBJ1-1, with TRBD1 identical over 8 bases. V dropped 4 bases and J dropped 3; count of bases not matched to a gene: 11. Looked up from germline, CDR1 is SGDLS and CDR2 is YYNGEE. The CDR3 extends over 16 amino acids. This CDR3 is CASSLTDRVRDTEAFF. The CDR3 DNA sequence: TGTGCCAGCAGCCTGACGGACAGGGTGAGGGACACTGAAGCTTTCTTT.

The gene calls are TRBV11-2 and TRBJ1-4; perhaps TRBD1 as D (5 bases). Germline V gene sequence: CDR1 SGHAT, CDR2 FQNNGV. Trimming took 2 bases from V and 0 from J, leaving 13 bases between them. CDR3 length equals 17 residues. The DNA for the CDR3 is TGTGCCAGCAGCTTAAGGGGCAGAGTTGCAACTAATGAAAAACTGTTTTTT. Translating gives CASSLRGRVATNEKLFF. The full variable domain, its missing parts supplied by reference TRBV11-2 and TRBJ1-4, is EAGVAQSPRYKIIEKRQSVAFWCNPISGHATLYWYQQILGQGPKLLIQFQNNGVVDDSQLPKDRFSAERLKGVDSTLKIQPAKLEDSAVYLCASSLRGRVATNEKLFFGSGTQLSVL.

The gene calls are TRBV24-1 and TRBJ2-3, with TRBD2 matching 8 bases. The V segment lost 5 bases and the J segment 6 bases; nucleotides outside the gene matches: 9. This CDR3 spans 15 amino acids. Germline V gene sequence: CDR1 KGHDR, CDR2 SFDVKD. The CDR3 sequence: CATSALGLGGDTQYF. For the CDR3, the DNA is TGTGCCACCAGTGCCCTGGGACTAGGCGGCGATACGCAGTATTTT.

This clone was detected only a few times. The J gene is TRBJ2-5, the V gene TRBV7-9; D ambiguous. Germline assignment: CDR1 SEHNR and CDR2 FQNEAQ (reference sequence). CDR3 length equals 11 residues. Trimming shortened V by 5 bases and J by 5 bases, and 6 bases separated the two germline ends. The DNA of the CDR3 is TGTGCCAGCAGCCCCCTTGAGACCCAGTACTTC. Protein product: CASSPLETQYF.

The chain has TRBV9 and TRBJ1-1, with D unclear. Trimming removed 0 bases at V and 4 bases at J, with 10 bases between. Germline V gene data show CDR1 as SGDLS and CDR2 as YYNGEE. CDR3 size: 14 residues. CDR3 nucleotides: TGTGCCAGCAGCGTAGGGCGGGAAGGCACTGAAGCTTTCTTT. Translating gives CASSVGREGTEAFF.

This sequence joins TRBV30 and TRBJ1-1; 7 bases are shared with TRBD1. Trimming at V came to 6 bases and at J to 0 bases, leaving 16 bases not matched to a gene. The length of the CDR3 is 17 residues. Germline V lookup: CDR1 GTSNPN, CDR2 SVGIG (reference sequence). CDR3 amino acids: CACRRTGRGTMNTEAFF. In nucleotides, the CDR3 is TGTGCCTGCAGACGGACAGGCCGAGGTACCATGAACACTGAAGCTTTCTTT.

The CDR3 sequence: CASSPGGPLGNQPQHF. DNA of the CDR3: TGTGCCAGCTCCCCAGGGGGCCCCCTAGGCAATCAGCCCCAGCATTTT. The chain uses TRBV18 and TRBJ1-5; TRBD1 aligns across 8 bases. The CDR3 is 16 residues long. V dropped 6 bases and J dropped 2; count of bases not matched to a gene: 9. In germline, CDR1 is KGHSH, CDR2 LQKENI.

The chain is built from TRBV3-1 (or the pseudogene TRBV3-2) and TRBJ1-4, with D unresolved. Deletions cut 5 bases from V and 8 bases from J, with 9 bases between. The CDR3 loop spans 12 amino acids. Germline V gene data show CDR1 as LGHDT and CDR2 as YNNKEL (reference sequence). Here the CDR3 DNA reads TGTGCCAGCAGCACGATTCGGGAAAAACTGTTTTTT. Translated: CASSTIREKLFF.

The rearrangement uses TRBV5-1 and TRBJ1-2, with 8 nucleotides matching TRBD1. J lost 2 bases, V lost 4 bases, and 7 bases had no gene match. Germline-derived CDR1 and CDR2 are SGHRS and YFSETQ. The CDR3 runs to 15 residues. The CDR3 region has the DNA TGCGCCAGCAGCCCCAGGACAGGGACGAACTATGGCTACACCTTC. Its protein is CASSPRTGTNYGYTF. The variable domain in full, with the rest retrieved from reference TRBV5-1 and TRBJ1-2, is KAGVTQTPRYLIKTRGQQVTLSCSPISGHRSVSWYQQTPGQGLQFLFEYFSETQRNKGNFPGRFSGRQFSNSRSEMNVSTLELGDSALYLCASSPRTGTNYGYTFGSGTRLTVV.

The J gene is TRBJ1-1, the V gene TRBV10-1; no clear D. V lost 7 bases to trimming and J lost 1 base, with 10 bases between them. This CDR3 contains 13 residues. Germline CDR1 WNHNN, CDR2 SYGVQD (reference sequence). For the CDR3, the DNA is TGCGCCAGCAAGAGCACGTCGAACACTGAAGCTTTCTTT. Residues: CASKSTSNTEAFF.

This clone was observed a few times. V is TRBV5-1 and J is TRBJ2-1; TRBD1 aligns across 9 bases. J lost 6 bases, V lost 2 bases, and 6 bases had no gene match. The CDR3 is 15 residues long. CDR1 is SGHRS and CDR2 is YFSETQ in the germline V gene. As DNA, the CDR3 is TGCGCCAGCAGCTTTACCGGGACAGGGATCAATGAGCAGTTCTTC. Its translation: CASSFTGTGINEQFF.

This clone was observed a handful of times. The V call is TRBV5-4, the J call TRBJ1-6, with 9 bases fitting TRBD1. The ends lost 3 bases at V and 10 bases at J; junction bases unmatched: 5. This CDR3 contains 14 residues. Per germline, CDR1 SGHNT and CDR2 YYREEE (reference sequence). The CDR3 bases are TGTGCCAGCAGCTCCGGGACAGGGAGCTCACCCCTCCACTTT. It translates to CASSSGTGSSPLHF.

V usage is TRBV10-2 and J usage is TRBJ2-1, with D perhaps matching TRBD2 (6 bases). The germline CDR1 and CDR2 sequences are WSHSY and SAAADI. Between the trimmed V and J ends, which lost 8 bases and 0 bases, there was a span of 8 bases. The CDR3 has 13 residues. The CDR3 loop reads CASGRNSYNEQFF. Written as DNA, the CDR3 is TGCGCCAGCGGGAGGAACTCCTACAATGAGCAGTTCTTC.

V gene TRBV29-1 combines with J gene TRBJ1-3, with D uncertain. The ends were cut back, 4 bases at V and 4 bases at J, with 5 bases in the middle. CDR1 and CDR2 from the germline V gene are SQVTM and ANQGSEA. The CDR3 loop spans 11 amino acids. CDR3 loop: CSVVVGNTIYF. Here the CDR3 DNA reads TGCAGCGTTGTAGTCGGAAACACCATATATTTT.

The J gene is TRBJ1-1, the V gene TRBV10-3; TRBD1 matches 8 bases. Germline V gene data show CDR1 as ENHRY and CDR2 as SYGVKD. With 4 bases clipped from V and 5 bases from J, the junction kept 9 bases outside the gene matches. The CDR3 loop spans 15 amino acids. CDR3: CAISGGTGGWTEAFF. The CDR3 DNA reads TGTGCCATCAGTGGCGGGACAGGAGGTTGGACTGAAGCTTTCTTT.

This sequence joins TRBV19 and TRBJ1-4; 7 bases align to TRBD1. J gave up 8 bases and V 3 bases, and 6 bases lay outside the gene matches. Germline V CDR1 and CDR2: LNHDA, SQIVND (reference sequence). This CDR3 has 14 residues. In DNA form, the CDR3 reads TGTGCCAGTAGTATCGGACAGGCCCGGGAAAAACTGTTTTTT. Its translation is CASSIGQAREKLFF.

CDR3 DNA sequence: TGTGCCAGCAGCTTTGGACTAGCGAGGGAGCAGTACTTC. This sequence encodes CASSFGLAREQYF. The chain uses TRBV5-8 and TRBJ2-7; 9 bases line up with TRBD2. Germline V gene data show CDR1 as SGHTS and CDR2 as YDEGEE. V was clipped by 2 bases and J by 7 bases; unmatched bases: 4. CDR3 length: 13 amino acids. Full variable domain (remainder filled in from reference TRBV5-8 and TRBJ2-7): EAGVTQSPTHLIKTRGQQATLRCSPISGHTSVYWYQQALGLGLQFLLWYDEGEERNRGNFPPRFSGRQFPNYSSELNVNALELEDSALYLCASSFGLAREQYFGPGTRLTVT.

The chain carries TRBV3-1 (or the pseudogene TRBV3-2) and TRBJ1-4, with 8 bases lining up with TRBD1. This CDR3 is built from 14 residues. With 1 base clipped from V and 10 bases from J, the junction kept 5 bases outside the gene matches. Germline V gene data show CDR1 as LGHDT and CDR2 as YNNKEL (reference sequence). CDR3 sequence reads: CASSQGTGRGKLFF. The CDR3 DNA follows: TGTGCCAGCAGCCAAGGGACAGGGCGGGGAAAACTGTTTTTT.

The chain couples TRBV6-5 to TRBJ1-2; TRBD1 matches 7 bases. The CDR3 is 13 residues long. V lost 6 bases to trimming and J lost 6 bases; unmatched junction nucleotides: 7. Germline V gives CDR1 MNHEY, CDR2 SVGAGI. The CDR3 DNA reads TGTGCCAGCAGGGCGACAGGGATGCATGGCTACACCTTC. Translated, it gives CASRATGMHGYTF.

This clone occurred once. The V and J genes are TRBV7-6 and TRBJ2-3, with TRBD2 matching 11 bases. The J segment lost 0 bases and the V segment lost 3 bases, leaving 5 bases of the junction unmatched. Per germline, CDR1 SGHVS and CDR2 FNYEAQ. The CDR3 spans 17 residues. The CDR3 nucleotides are TGTGCCAGCAGCTTGGCGACTAGCGGGGTTAGCACAGATACGCAGTATTTT. Protein sequence: CASSLATSGVSTDTQYF. Supplemented by reference TRBV7-6 and TRBJ2-3, the full variable domain reads GAGVSQSPRYKVTKRGQDVALRCDPISGHVSLYWYRQALGQGPEFLTYFNYEAQQDKSGLPNDRFSAERPEGSISTLTIQRTEQRDSAMYRCASSLATSGVSTDTQYFGPGTRLTVL.

The V call is TRBV5-1, the J call TRBJ2-1; no reliable D call. V lost 7 bases and J 0 bases, leaving 14 bases between the germline ends. CDR1 SGHRS and CDR2 YFSETQ come from the germline V gene. This CDR3 has 15 residues. CDR3 sequence (DNA): TGCGCCAGCTCCAAGAGGCCTCACTCCTACAATGAGCAGTTCTTC. Protein product: CASSKRPHSYNEQFF.